This is a list of T cell receptor beta chains from one sample in a study of radiotherapy plus CTLA-4 blockade in lung cancer. Repertoires were generated with immunoSEQ multiplex PCR, while TCRdb's copy carries only in-frame clones and drops some. The sample contains about 120,000 clones, 78% of which appear only once. The sequencing used peripheral blood, collected from a patient treated with radiotherapy plus ipilimumab. These receptors came from a human donor with non-small cell lung cancer who had a partial response to radiotherapy plus ipilimumab. The CDR3 runs from the conserved cysteine through the conserved F or W. Each record gives: J gene, clone size, D gene, V gene, CDR3 DNA, CDR3 protein. The D gene is left open where the match is weak. For some rows the clone size is stated as once, few or many, or as a class when expanded; others skip it.

TRBJ1-1,NA,TRBD1,TRBV2,TGTGCCAGCAGTGGACGCAGGGGGCTCGGGAACACTGAAGCTTTCTTT,CASSGRRGLGNTEAFF
TRBJ2-5,NA,NA,TRBV7-9,TGTGCCAGCAGCTTAGAAGCCCCGGGGAGAGGGACCCAGTACTTC,CASSLEAPGRGTQYF
TRBJ2-1,few,TRBD1,TRBV6-1,TGTGCCAGCCTCCCTACCGACAGGGCCCGTGAGCAGTTCTTC,CASLPTDRAREQFF
TRBJ2-2,NA,TRBD2,TRBV5-1,TGCGCCAGCAGCTTGTTCGCTAGCGGGAGCGTTACCGGGGAGCTGTTTTTT,CASSLFASGSVTGELFF
TRBJ1-4,NA,NA,TRBV9,TGTGCCAGCAGCCCTAATGTAGGGGTGAGGGAAAAACTGTTTTTT,CASSPNVGVREKLFF
TRBJ2-7,NA,TRBD2,TRBV7-8,TGTGCCAGCAGCCTAACTAGCGGAGAGCAGTACTTC,CASSLTSGEQYF
TRBJ1-1,NA,TRBD1,TRBV28,TGTGCCAGCAGTTTTCAGGGGGCGTTATCTGAAGCTTTCTTT,CASSFQGALSEAFF
TRBJ2-3,NA,NA,TRBV18,TGTGCCAGCTCACCACCGGTGGGGGCTGGCACAGATACGCAGTATTTT,CASSPPVGAGTDTQYF
TRBJ2-2,NA,TRBD1,TRBV6-4,TGTGCCAGCAGGACAGCACAGGGGACCGGGGAGCTGTTTTTT,CASRTAQGTGELFF
TRBJ1-1,NA,NA,TRBV25-1,TGTGCCAGCAGCGAATTAACGGAGGGGAGGGCTTTCTTT,CASSELTEGRAFF
TRBJ2-1,NA,TRBD2,TRBV29-1,TGCAGCGTCCCGGGACTAGCGCACAATGAGCAGTTCTTC,CSVPGLAHNEQFF
TRBJ2-4,NA,NA,TRBV5-1,TGCGCCAGCAGCTTGGTCGACAGGCGAGTTGGCAAAAACATTCAGTACTTC,CASSLVDRRVGKNIQYF
TRBJ1-5,NA,NA,TRBV6-5,TGTGCCAGCAGGGTCACACAGGGTAATCAGCCCCAGCATTTT,CASRVTQGNQPQHF
TRBJ2-1,NA,TRBD2,TRBV28,TGTGCCAGTAACCTAGCGGGCCCGCGTAATGAGCAGTTCTTC,CASNLAGPRNEQFF
TRBJ1-2,NA,TRBD1,TRBV4-1,TGCGCCAGCAGCCAGGGGACAGGGAACTATGGCTACACCTTC,CASSQGTGNYGYTF
TRBJ2-7,NA,NA,TRBV5-1,TGCGCCAGCAGCTTGGAACAGCCTCCCGGCGAGCAGTACTTC,CASSLEQPPGEQYF
TRBJ2-1,few,TRBD2,TRBV7-2,TGTGCCAGCAGTCTAGTCCCTAGCGGGAGTGGGTATGAGCAGTTCTTC,CASSLVPSGSGYEQFF
TRBJ1-5,NA,NA,TRBV28,TGTGCCAGCAGTGGGGGGGGACTCAATCAGCCCCAGCATTTT,CASSGGGLNQPQHF
TRBJ1-5,few,TRBD1,TRBV12-5,TGTGCTAGTGCTCTCGGGACAGGGATCAATCAGCCCCAGCATTTT,CASALGTGINQPQHF
TRBJ1-1,NA,NA,TRBV15,TGTGCCACCAGCAGAGAGGATGGGGCCAGGAACACTGAAGCTTTCTTT,CATSREDGARNTEAFF
TRBJ2-7,NA,NA,TRBV30,TGTGCCTGGACGGACAGAACATACGAGCAGTACTTC,CAWTDRTYEQYF
TRBJ2-3,NA,TRBD2,TRBV6-5,TGTGCCAGCAGTCGTTCGGGGGGGAATTATTTT,CASSRSGGNYF
TRBJ2-5,NA,TRBD2,TRBV6-6,TGTGCCAGCAGTTGGGGACTAGCGCCGACGCAAGAGACCCAGTACTTC,CASSWGLAPTQETQYF
TRBJ2-1,NA,TRBD1,TRBV19,TGTGCCAGTAGTTATCAGGGGGTGGTAGGCAATGAGCAGTTCTTC,CASSYQGVVGNEQFF